The TCR beta chain described here comes from a study of blood T cell repertoires in COVID-19. As for the study in general: Acute and convalescent COVID-19 samples came from the United States, Italy and Spain. Sources were T cells, B-cell-depleted T cells, or PBMCs; the material itself was cDNA or gDNA.

The authors' processing: Amplification from reference gene primers served as the basis for estimated nucleated cell counts. Profiling relied on immunoSEQ multiplex PCR, and the TCRdb table lists in-frame clones only, not all of them. V, J and clone size are those of that table, while D and trimming were read from the DNA. The sample carries about 230,000 clones, around 78% recorded once. The CDR3 has 14 amino acids. Per germline, CDR1 SQVTM and CDR2 ANQGSEA. Unmatched junction bases numbered 5, after V lost 5 bases and J lost 4 bases. The V gene is TRBV29-1, the J gene TRBJ2-2; TRBD1 matches at 9 bases. The sequence derives from a woman between 65 and 79 years old with active or convalescent COVID-19. The material sequenced was peripheral blood. The chain's CDR3 is CSVQGTGLTGELFF. CDR3 coding DNA: TGCAGCGTTCAAGGGACAGGGCTCACCGGGGAGCTGTTTTTT.